The sequence of this T cell receptor (beta chain) was determined in a study of PD-L1 blockade in urothelial cancer. Time point: peripheral blood 6 weeks after treatment start. Synthetic analogs of TCR templates were spiked into every PCR. Sequencing used immunoSEQ multiplex PCR; TCRdb keeps in-frame clones, though not all of them. The repertoire holds approximately 83,000 clones, roughly 80% seen once, with around 7.7% in the top ten. The input for sequencing was PBMCs, taken around atezolizumab (anti-PD-L1) treatment. The clonotype was recovered from a man between 70 and 80 years old with urothelial cancer.

The CDR3 here is CASSVAGSVDAFF. The CDR3 nucleotides are TGTGCCAGCAGCGTAGCAGGGTCGGTTGACGCTTTCTTT. The chain combines TRBV9 with TRBJ1-1; D might be TRBD1 (5 bases). CDR1 SGDLS and CDR2 YYNGEE come from the germline V gene. This CDR3 is 13 amino acids long. V lost 0 bases and J 11 bases, leaving 14 bases between the germline ends.